This T cell receptor beta chain was observed in a study of PD-L1 blockade in urothelial cancer. On the study more broadly: Of prior chemotherapy regimens, patients had received between 0 and 3.

Time point defined: pretreatment peripheral blood. This table comes from immunoSEQ multiplex PCR, and its TCRdb copy is limited to in-frame clones, with some not included. The sample shows about 95,000 clones, around nine tenths of them seen only once. The receptor was isolated from a man in his fifties or sixties with urothelial cancer. Specimen: PBMCs, collected around atezolizumab (anti-PD-L1) treatment.

DNA for the CDR3: TGCGCCAGCAGCCCTTTATGGCAGGGGGCGCCTAATGAAAAACTGTTTTTT. Encoded protein: CASSPLWQGAPNEKLFF. The rearrangement uses TRBV5-1 and TRBJ1-4; 8 bases match TRBD1. This CDR3 contains 17 residues. Losses at the gene ends were 4 bases for V and 3 bases for J; bases not matched to a gene: 11. Germline CDR1 and CDR2: SGHRS and YFSETQ.